Presented here are 27 T cell receptor beta chains from one specimen sequenced in a study of beta chain features in type 1 diabetes. Reverse transcribing all isolated RNA meant expressed TCRB transcripts were sequenced. TCRdb keeps only in-frame clones here, not all; method: immunoSEQ multiplex PCR. This table holds under 350,000 clones, approximately 15% found once. Study results and limitations: Moderate yet significant TCRB CDR3 shortening was seen in Type 1 diabetes patients in all four CD4+ subsets.

Antigens of these TCRs are unknown. The sequenced material came from naive CD4+ T cells from blood. Receptors were obtained from a man aged 30-40 years with type 1 diabetes.

This clone turned up a few times. The junction departs from germline at one end; a sequencing error may be responsible. The gene calls are TRBV28 and TRBJ2-7, with 8 bases matching TRBD2. Germline lookup yields CDR1 MDHEN and CDR2 SYDVKM. This CDR3 comprises 12 residues. CDR3 DNA sequence: TGTGCCAGCAGTTTACTAGCGGGCCCCCCGGACTTC. Amino acid sequence: CASSLLAGPPDF.

A few counts support this clone. At one boundary the junction diverges from the germline segment, which might be a read error. This chain uses TRBV7-7 with TRBJ2-5; possibly TRBD2 for D (6 bases). The CDR3 runs 13 residues. In germline, CDR1 is SSHAT, CDR2 FNYEAQ (reference sequence). The CDR3 reads CASSLEAGGTQYF. The DNA of the CDR3 is TGTGCTAGCAGCTTAGAAGCGGGCGGGACCCAGTACTTC.

The rearrangement links TRBV4-3 to TRBJ2-1; 8 positions match TRBD2. The length of the CDR3 is 15 residues. Germline V gene lookup returns CDR1 LGHNA and CDR2 YSLEER. V dropped 0 bases and J dropped 8; count of bases not matched to a gene: 6. The CDR3, as DNA: TGCGCCAGCAGCCAAGATCTGATAGCGGGATATGAGCAGTTCTTC. It encodes CASSQDLIAGYEQFF.

This clone was seen a few times. The CDR3 bases are TGTGCCAGCAGCCGGGGAGTCCTGGGCAGGGGGTCCAATGAGCAGTTCTTC. This sequence encodes CASSRGVLGRGSNEQFF. This chain connects TRBV4-2 to TRBJ2-1, with 7 bases matching TRBD1. The CDR3 is 17 residues long. V shed 4 bases, J shed 6 bases, and the junction held 15 bases outside the gene matches. From germline, CDR1 is LGHNA and CDR2 YNFKEQ.

The chain recombines TRBV11-2 with TRBJ2-2; 7 nucleotides align to TRBD2. The CDR3 is 14 residues long. Germline loops: CDR1 SGHAT, CDR2 FQNNGV. The junction had 4 bases not matched to a gene; V was cut back by 2 bases and J by 7 bases. The CDR3 here is CASSLLTGGGELFF. CDR3 nucleotides: TGTGCCAGCAGCTTATTAACGGGAGGCGGGGAGCTGTTTTTT. The full variable domain, with the rest looked up from reference TRBV11-2 and TRBJ2-2, is EAGVAQSPRYKIIEKRQSVAFWCNPISGHATLYWYQQILGQGPKLLIQFQNNGVVDDSQLPKDRFSAERLKGVDSTLKIQPAKLEDSAVYLCASSLLTGGGELFFGEGSRLTVL.

The genes are TRBV19 and TRBJ2-5, with TRBD2 matching 10 bases. The CDR3 runs 14 residues. V gave up 4 bases and J gave up 11 bases; unmatched junction bases: 10. The germline V gene encodes CDR1 LNHDA and CDR2 SQIVND (reference sequence). The CDR3 reads CASSTGTSVMSQYF. Here the CDR3 DNA reads TGTGCCAGTAGTACTGGGACTAGCGTTATGTCTCAGTACTTC.

V is TRBV7-9 and J is TRBJ2-1, with TRBD2 matching 9 bases. The V and J ends lost 6 bases and 7 bases, in that order; junction bases with no gene match: 7. CDR1 SEHNR and CDR2 FQNEAQ come from the germline V gene (reference sequence). This CDR3 has 14 amino acids. In nucleotides, the CDR3 is TGTGCCAGCAGTATTAGCGGGAGATTGAATGAGCAGTTCTTC. Amino acid sequence: CASSISGRLNEQFF.

This clone appeared a few times. V is TRBV5-6 and J is TRBJ1-3, with 7 bases lining up with TRBD1. The CDR3 has 16 residues. Germline V gene sequence: CDR1 SGHDT, CDR2 YYEEEE. With V trimmed by 2 bases and J by 0 bases, 5 bases remained unmatched. The CDR3 region is CASSFRQGLSGNTIYF. The CDR3 nucleotides are TGTGCCAGCAGCTTCCGACAGGGCCTCTCTGGAAACACCATATATTTT.

This clone was seen only a few times. V and J are TRBV25-1 and TRBJ2-5; TRBD2 matches 10 bases. With 0 bases clipped from V and 2 bases from J, the junction kept 3 bases outside the gene matches. CDR1 is MGHDK, CDR2 SYGVNS, per germline. The CDR3 length is 16 residues. The DNA of the CDR3 is TGTGCCAGCAGTGAATACATTAGCGGGAGGCAAGAGACCCAGTACTTC. Amino acids: CASSEYISGRQETQYF.

This clone came up once. The gene calls are TRBV4-3 and TRBJ2-1; 11 nucleotides match TRBD2. This CDR3 has 18 amino acids. CDR1 LGHNA and CDR2 YSLEER come from the germline V gene. The V segment lost 0 bases and the J segment 3 bases; nucleotides outside the gene matches: 7. In DNA, the CDR3 is TGCGCCAGCAGCCAAGACCCTTTAGCGGGAGGGTACTACAATGAGCAGTTCTTC. Residues: CASSQDPLAGGYYNEQFF.

This clone was seen a few times. The chain joins TRBV29-1 to TRBJ2-2, with 9 bases fitting TRBD2. V shed 4 bases, J shed 2 bases, and the junction held 2 bases outside the gene matches. Germline CDR1 reads SQVTM; CDR2 reads ANQGSEA. This CDR3 contains 14 residues. The CDR3 DNA reads as TGCAGCGTTGCTAGCGGGATTAACACCGGGGAGCTGTTTTTT. Amino acid sequence: CSVASGINTGELFF.

V usage is TRBV7-9 and J usage is TRBJ1-5, with D possibly being TRBD1 (6 bases). Deletions cut 0 bases from V and 0 bases from J, with 12 bases between. The germline gives CDR1 SEHNR, CDR2 FQNEAQ (reference sequence). The CDR3 has 17 residues. In DNA form, the CDR3 reads TGTGCCAGCAGCTTAGCGGGGGGGGCTTATAGCAATCAGCCCCAGCATTTT. Its protein is CASSLAGGAYSNQPQHF. Drawing the rest from reference TRBV7-9 and TRBJ1-5, the complete variable domain is DTGVSQNPRHKITKRGQNVTFRCDPISEHNRLYWYRQTLGQGPEFLTYFQNEAQLEKSRLLSDRFSAERPKGSFSTLEIQRTEQGDSAMYLCASSLAGGAYSNQPQHFGDGTRLSIL.

This clone was seen a few times. The rearrangement links TRBV14 to TRBJ2-7; D uncertain. Germline V gene lookup returns CDR1 SGHDN and CDR2 FVKESK. The germline V and J ends were trimmed by 3 bases and 3 bases, with 3 bases remaining between them. CDR3 length equals 11 residues. This chain's CDR3 is CASSHHYEQYF. For the CDR3, the DNA is TGTGCCAGCAGCCACCACTACGAGCAGTACTTC.

This clone has a handful of counts. This chain connects TRBV30 to TRBJ1-3, with no clear D. The germline V and J ends were trimmed by 3 bases and 4 bases, with 7 bases remaining between them. Germline CDR1 reads GTSNPN; CDR2 reads SVGIG (reference sequence). The CDR3 covers 12 residues. The DNA for the CDR3 is TGTGCCTGGAGCCGCGGAGGAAACACCATATATTTT. Residues: CAWSRGGNTIYF. Full variable domain (remainder filled in from reference TRBV30 and TRBJ1-3): SQTIHQWPATLVQPVGSPLSLECTVEGTSNPNLYWYRQAAGRGLQLLFYSVGIGQISSEVPQNLSASRPQDRQFILSSKKLLLSDSGFYLCAWSRGGNTIYFGEGSWLTVV.

The chain joins TRBV7-9 to TRBJ2-7; TRBD2 agrees at 13 bases. This CDR3 spans 16 amino acids. Germline trimming cut 5 bases from V and 4 bases from J; bases unmatched to any gene: 8. Germline CDR1 and CDR2: SEHNR and FQNEAQ (reference sequence). The DNA for the CDR3 is TGTGCCAGCAGCCGCGCGTCGACTAGCGGGAGGTACGAGCAGTACTTC. Its translation: CASSRASTSGRYEQYF. Using reference TRBV7-9 and TRBJ2-7 for the parts outside the CDR3, the full variable domain is DTGVSQNPRHKITKRGQNVTFRCDPISEHNRLYWYRQTLGQGPEFLTYFQNEAQLEKSRLLSDRFSAERPKGSFSTLEIQRTEQGDSAMYLCASSRASTSGRYEQYFGPGTRLTVT.

This clone was observed a handful of times. This chain uses TRBV9 with TRBJ2-5; D might be TRBD1 (5 bases). Trimming pared 0 bases from V and 2 bases from J, leaving 8 bases between. The germline gives CDR1 SGDLS, CDR2 YYNGEE. This CDR3 is 14 amino acids long. The CDR3 DNA reads TGTGCCAGCAGCGTAGGGGGCACGCAAGAGACCCAGTACTTC. Protein product: CASSVGGTQETQYF.

The genes are TRBV7-3 and TRBJ2-1; possibly TRBD2 for D (5 bases). CDR1 and CDR2 (germline): SGHTA, FQGTGA. The CDR3 runs 13 residues. The ends were cut back, 4 bases at V and 5 bases at J, with 9 bases in the middle. The DNA of the CDR3 is TGTGCCAGCAGCTCAGGACTCAACAATGAGCAGTTCTTC. Translating it yields CASSSGLNNEQFF. Complete variable domain (other parts from reference TRBV7-3 and TRBJ2-1): GAGVSQTPSNKVTEKGKYVELRCDPISGHTALYWYRQSLGQGPEFLIYFQGTGAADDSGLPNDRFFAVRPEGSVSTLKIQRTERGDSAVYLCASSSGLNNEQFFGPGTRLTVL.

V gene TRBV5-4 combines with J gene TRBJ2-3; D unclear. Trimming stripped 3 bases from V and 0 bases from J, with 17 bases between. The CDR3 is made up of 17 amino acids. The V gene's germline CDR1 is SGHNT and CDR2 YYREEE (reference sequence). In DNA form, the CDR3 reads TGTGCCAGCAGCTCGGGTCCTATTCGTCTCAGCACAGATACGCAGTATTTT. Translated: CASSSGPIRLSTDTQYF.

The V call is TRBV29-1, the J call TRBJ2-7, with 12 bases lining up with TRBD1. With V trimmed by 2 bases and J by 6 bases, 5 bases remained unmatched. CDR1 and CDR2 from the germline V gene are SQVTM and ANQGSEA. The CDR3 is made up of 14 amino acids. The CDR3 nucleotides read TGCAGCGTTGAAACCGGGACAGGGGGCCTCGAGCAGTACTTC. This encodes CSVETGTGGLEQYF.

Regarding this clone: An end of the junction differs from the germline gene, which may be a read error. The V call is TRBV6-5, the J call TRBJ2-3, with D unresolved. Germline loops: CDR1 MNHEY, CDR2 SVGAGI. The CDR3 covers 12 residues. The CDR3 bases are TGTGCCATCAGTGAGTTTATGGATACGCAGTATTTT. Amino acid sequence: CAISEFMDTQYF.

This clone was picked up a small number of times. This chain joins TRBV10-3 and TRBJ1-2; no reliable D call. The CDR3 length is 15 residues. V shed 0 bases and J shed 7 bases, with 15 bases lying between them. Germline lookup yields CDR1 ENHRY and CDR2 SYGVKD. The CDR3 DNA reads as TGTGCCATCAGTGAGTCGGCAATGCCGGGGTCTGGCTACACCTTC. Its translation is CAISESAMPGSGYTF.

A few counts support this clone. The chain has TRBV29-1 and TRBJ2-2, with 12 nucleotides matching TRBD2. Germline V gene data show CDR1 as SQVTM and CDR2 as ANQGSEA. V gave up 8 bases and J gave up 5 bases; unmatched junction bases: 6. The CDR3 consists of 14 residues. This CDR3 reads CSPSGRANTGELFF. CDR3 in DNA: TGCAGCCCTAGCGGGAGGGCAAATACCGGGGAGCTGTTTTTT.

The genes are TRBV28 and TRBJ2-4; no clear D. The germline V gene has CDR1 MDHEN and CDR2 SYDVKM. The V and J ends lost 10 bases and 0 bases respectively, with 13 bases between them. This CDR3 has 14 amino acids. CDR3 amino acids: CAIEDVLAKNIQYF. The CDR3 coding sequence is TGTGCCATCGAGGATGTACTAGCCAAAAACATTCAGTACTTC.

This clone was picked up one time. The V and J genes are TRBV7-9 and TRBJ2-6; maybe TRBD2 (6 bases). Germline V gene lookup returns CDR1 SEHNR and CDR2 FQNEAQ (reference sequence). V was pared by 6 bases and J by 2 bases, with 11 bases between. The CDR3 sequence is 15 residues long. The CDR3 protein is CASRLASAGANVLTF. CDR3 coding DNA: TGTGCCAGCAGACTAGCTTCCGCTGGGGCCAACGTCCTGACTTTC.

The gene calls are TRBV29-1 and TRBJ2-1, with 7 bases matching TRBD1. This CDR3 contains 14 residues. V trimming: 2 bases; J trimming: 3 bases; junction bases outside the gene matches: 4. Germline V gene lookup returns CDR1 SQVTM and CDR2 ANQGSEA. This CDR3 is CSVETGQNYNEQFF. CDR3 coding DNA: TGCAGCGTTGAAACGGGACAGAACTACAATGAGCAGTTCTTC.

The V call is TRBV30, the J call TRBJ2-2, with D perhaps matching TRBD2 (6 bases). V was trimmed by 2 bases and J by 8 bases, leaving 12 bases between them. This CDR3 contains 13 residues. Germline assignment: CDR1 GTSNPN and CDR2 SVGIG (reference sequence). Here the CDR3 DNA reads TGTGCCTGGAGTTTCCAGGGAGGTGGGGAGCTGTTTTTT. Its translation is CAWSFQGGGELFF.

This clone was recorded a few times. The CDR3 DNA is TGCGCCAGCAGCGCTATTCAGGAAAATGAGCAGTTCTTC. This gives the protein CASSAIQENEQFF. The chain combines TRBV4-3 with TRBJ2-1, with D uncertain. Trimming took off 5 bases at V and 7 bases at J, with 12 bases between the two ends. This CDR3 has 13 residues. Germline-derived CDR1 and CDR2 are LGHNA and YSLEER.